The TCR beta chain described here comes from a study of blood T cells in healthy people across ages. Germline V gives CDR1 LGHDT, CDR2 YNNKEL (reference sequence). V was pared by 1 base and J by 2 bases, with 6 bases between. The CDR3 has 13 residues. Combining a sample-barcoded 5' primer with a J-beta primer mix, a second PCR ran for roughly 7 to 12 cycles. TCRdb re-derived calls from the 5' RACE reads in MiXCR, one entry per CDR3 protein. The sample contains about 780,000 distinct CDR3 sequences, 62% of which appear only once. Total RNA, at least 6 micrograms per sample, came from PBMCs. The sample was blood. The chain couples TRBV3-1 to TRBJ2-7; D is uncertain. The TCR comes from a man younger than 45 in good health. The CDR3 here is CASSQGLTYEQYF. The CDR3, as DNA: TGTGCCAGCAGCCAAGGGTTGACCTACGAGCAGTACTTC.